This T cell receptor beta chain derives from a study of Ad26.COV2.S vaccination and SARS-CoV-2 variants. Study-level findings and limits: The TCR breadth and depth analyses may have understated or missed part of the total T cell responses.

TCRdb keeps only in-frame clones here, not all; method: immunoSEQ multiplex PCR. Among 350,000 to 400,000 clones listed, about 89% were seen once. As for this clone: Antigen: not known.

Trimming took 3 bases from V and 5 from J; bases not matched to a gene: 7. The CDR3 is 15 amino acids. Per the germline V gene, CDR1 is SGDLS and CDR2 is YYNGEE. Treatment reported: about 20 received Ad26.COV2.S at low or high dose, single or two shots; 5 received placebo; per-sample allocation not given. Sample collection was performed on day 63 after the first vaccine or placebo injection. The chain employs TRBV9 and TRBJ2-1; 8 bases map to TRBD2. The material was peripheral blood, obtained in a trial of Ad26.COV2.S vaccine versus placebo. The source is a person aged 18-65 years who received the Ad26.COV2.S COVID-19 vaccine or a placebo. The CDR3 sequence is CASSASGSRDNEQFF. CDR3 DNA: TGTGCCAGCAGCGCCAGCGGGAGTCGGGACAATGAGCAGTTCTTC.